This T cell receptor (beta chain) derives from a study of circulating CD8 cells and anti-PD-1 response in melanoma. Live CD3+CD8+TCRalphabeta+ cells were sorted into four subsets by PD-1 and/or TIGIT. Each library started from approximately 14 ng of total RNA using the QIAseq Immune Repertoire TCR panel. TCRdb passed the reads through MiXCR, listing each CDR3 protein once. The sample includes hundreds of distinct CDR3 sequences, about 8.2% seen only once; the top ten take 25% to 30%. Per germline, CDR1 MGHRA and CDR2 YSYEKL. Deletions cut 0 bases from V and 9 bases from J, with 15 bases between. The CDR3 length is 16 residues.

The V and J genes are TRBV4-1 and TRBJ1-6; D not resolved. This sample comprised CD8+ T cells from PBMCs, obtained at baseline or after one month of anti-PD-1 therapy (not recorded which). The receptor's source is a human donor with melanoma. The CDR3 reads CASSQDRTAWGSPLHF. CDR3 nucleotides: TGCGCCAGCAGCCAAGATCGCACGGCATGGGGTTCACCCCTCCACTTT.